Reported below is one TCR beta chain. Its antigen remains unknown. Indicated treatment: oral pan-JAK inhibitor, 5-10 mg twice daily. Researchers picked out CD4+ and CD8+ T cells from PBMCs by sorting. The source of the sample is a study of CD8+ T cells in alopecia areata. As for the study in general: Treated patients received severity scores based on the percentage of scalp area affected.

Study-wide results and caveats: Scalp clonality decreased significantly with tofacitinib, and so did expanded CD8+ clones among the top 100.

In each case, RNA was isolated and then reverse transcribed into cDNA as the sequencing template. Libraries were prepared by immunoSEQ multiplex PCR; TCRdb keeps only in-frame clonotypes and omits some of them. This table has approximately 210,000 clones, around 43% appearing once. Germline CDR1 MGHRA, CDR2 YSYEKL. The CDR3 is made up of 14 amino acids. V was clipped by 4 bases and J by 1 base, with 11 bases between them. This sequence joins TRBV4-1 and TRBJ2-7; D is unresolved. The TCR comes from a human donor with alopecia areata. The sequencing here drew on CD4+ T cells sorted from blood, taken between weeks 36 and 40, from a patient treated with tofacitinib. The CDR3 DNA reads TGCGCCAGCAGCCGACTGGACGGTTCCTACGAGCAGTACTTC. Protein: CASSRLDGSYEQYF.